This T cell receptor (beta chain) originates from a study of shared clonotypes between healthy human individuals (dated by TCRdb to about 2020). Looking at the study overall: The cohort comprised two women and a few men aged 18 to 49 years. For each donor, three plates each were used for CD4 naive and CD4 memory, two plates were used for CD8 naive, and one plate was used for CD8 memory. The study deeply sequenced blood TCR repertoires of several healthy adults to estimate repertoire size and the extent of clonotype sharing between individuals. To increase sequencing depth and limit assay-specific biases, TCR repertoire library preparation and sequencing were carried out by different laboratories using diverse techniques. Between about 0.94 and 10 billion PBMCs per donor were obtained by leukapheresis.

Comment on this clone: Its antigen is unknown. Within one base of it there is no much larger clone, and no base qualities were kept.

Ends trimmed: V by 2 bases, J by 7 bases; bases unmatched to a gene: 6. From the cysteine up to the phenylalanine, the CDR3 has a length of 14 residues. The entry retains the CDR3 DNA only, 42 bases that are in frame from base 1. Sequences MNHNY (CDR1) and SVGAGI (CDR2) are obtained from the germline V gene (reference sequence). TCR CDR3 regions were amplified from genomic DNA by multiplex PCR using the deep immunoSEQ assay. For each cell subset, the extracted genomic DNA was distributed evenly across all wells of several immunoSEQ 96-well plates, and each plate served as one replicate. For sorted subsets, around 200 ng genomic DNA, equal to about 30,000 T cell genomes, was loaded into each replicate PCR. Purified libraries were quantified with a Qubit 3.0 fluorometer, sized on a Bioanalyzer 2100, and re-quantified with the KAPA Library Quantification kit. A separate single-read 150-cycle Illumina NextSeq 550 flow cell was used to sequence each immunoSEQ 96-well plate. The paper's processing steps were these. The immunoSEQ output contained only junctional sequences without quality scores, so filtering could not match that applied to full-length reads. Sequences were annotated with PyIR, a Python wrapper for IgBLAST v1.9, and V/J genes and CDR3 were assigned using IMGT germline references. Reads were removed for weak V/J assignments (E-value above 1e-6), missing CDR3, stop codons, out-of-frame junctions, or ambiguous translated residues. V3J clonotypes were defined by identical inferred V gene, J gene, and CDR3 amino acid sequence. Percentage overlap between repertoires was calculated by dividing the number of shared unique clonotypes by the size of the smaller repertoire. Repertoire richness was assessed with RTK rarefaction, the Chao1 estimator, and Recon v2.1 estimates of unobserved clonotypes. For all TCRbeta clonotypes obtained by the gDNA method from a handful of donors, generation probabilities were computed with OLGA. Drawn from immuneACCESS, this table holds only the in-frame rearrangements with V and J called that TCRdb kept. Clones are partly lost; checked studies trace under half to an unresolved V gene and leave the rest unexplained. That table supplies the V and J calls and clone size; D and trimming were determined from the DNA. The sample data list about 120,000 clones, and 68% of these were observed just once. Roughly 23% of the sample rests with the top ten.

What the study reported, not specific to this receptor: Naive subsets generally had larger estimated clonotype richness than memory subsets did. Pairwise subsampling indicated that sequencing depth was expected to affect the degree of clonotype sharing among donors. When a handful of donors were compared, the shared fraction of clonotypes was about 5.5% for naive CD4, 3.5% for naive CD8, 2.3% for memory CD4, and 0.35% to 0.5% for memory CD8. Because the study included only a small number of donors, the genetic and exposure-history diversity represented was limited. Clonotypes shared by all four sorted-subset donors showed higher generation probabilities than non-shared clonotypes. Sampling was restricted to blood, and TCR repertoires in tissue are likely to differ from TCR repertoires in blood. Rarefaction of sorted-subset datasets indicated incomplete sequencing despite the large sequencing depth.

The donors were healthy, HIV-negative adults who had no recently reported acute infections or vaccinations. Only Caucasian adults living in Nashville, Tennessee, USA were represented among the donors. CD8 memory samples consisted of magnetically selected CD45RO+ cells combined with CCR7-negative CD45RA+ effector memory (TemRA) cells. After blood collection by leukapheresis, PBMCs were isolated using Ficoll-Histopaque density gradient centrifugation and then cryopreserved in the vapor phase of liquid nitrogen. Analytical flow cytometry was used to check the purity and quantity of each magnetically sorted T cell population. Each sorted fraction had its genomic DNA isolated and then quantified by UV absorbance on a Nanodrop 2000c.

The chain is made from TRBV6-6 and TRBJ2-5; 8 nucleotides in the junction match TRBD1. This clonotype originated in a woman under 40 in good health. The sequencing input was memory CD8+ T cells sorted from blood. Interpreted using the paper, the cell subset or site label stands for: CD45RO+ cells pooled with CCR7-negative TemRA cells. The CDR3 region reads CASSYPGTGATQYF. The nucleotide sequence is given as TGTGCCAGCAGTTACCCCGGGACAGGAGCGACCCAGTACTTC.